The next 2 T cell receptor beta chains were all read from a single sample in a study of blood T cell repertoires in COVID-19. Only in-frame clones appear in the TCRdb table, and some are missing; sequencing was by immunoSEQ multiplex PCR. The repertoire includes a few hundred thousand clones, around 82% of them detected once, and 3.6% sits in the top ten. What was sequenced was peripheral blood. These TCRs come from an elderly woman with acute or convalescent COVID-19.

The chain couples TRBV5-1 to TRBJ2-1, with TRBD1 as a possible D gene (7 bases). Germline CDR1 SGHRS, CDR2 YFSETQ. The V end was cut by 4 bases, the J end by 7 bases, with 21 bases between. This CDR3 is 16 amino acids long. CDR3 bases: TGCGCCAGCAGCCCCCTCAGGGGGGTTGTCGGGAATGAGCAGTTCTTC. The encoded protein is CASSPLRGVVGNEQFF. Using reference TRBV5-1 and TRBJ2-1 for the parts outside the CDR3, the full variable domain is KAGVTQTPRYLIKTRGQQVTLSCSPISGHRSVSWYQQTPGQGLQFLFEYFSETQRNKGNFPGRFSGRQFSNSRSEMNVSTLELGDSALYLCASSPLRGVVGNEQFFGPGTRLTVL.

The rearrangement uses TRBV28 and TRBJ1-4; the D gene is possibly TRBD1 (5 bases). CDR1 is MDHEN, CDR2 SYDVKM, per germline. V was clipped by 5 bases and J by 0 bases, with 10 bases between them. The CDR3 is made up of 15 amino acids. CDR3 in DNA: TGTGCCAGCAGTATTGCGACAGCAACTAATGAAAAACTGTTTTTT. Protein sequence: CASSIATATNEKLFF.